This is a list of T cell receptor beta chains from one sample in a study of T cell changes during pregnancy in multiple sclerosis. Only in-frame clones appear in the TCRdb table, and some are missing; sequencing was by immunoSEQ multiplex PCR. The data hold 50,000 or so clones, with about 89% observed a single time. Here the sequenced sample was CD4+ T cells from peripheral blood mononuclear cells, taken after pregnancy. These receptors all come from a female donor in good health, enrolled as a control in a pregnancy study. CDR3s include the opening cysteine and the closing phenylalanine or tryptophan. A D gene is named only where the DNA matches it firmly.

j_gene	d_gene	v_gene	len	CDR3nt	CDR3aa
TRBJ1-1	-	TRBV5-1	16	TGCGCCAGCAGCTTGAATCAGGGGCCCACGAACACTGAAGCTTTCTTT	CASSLNQGPTNTEAFF
TRBJ1-2	TRBD1	TRBV7-2	16	TGTGCCAGCAGCTTAGCGTCAAGGGGGCGGTTGGGTGGCTACACCTTC	CASSLASRGRLGGYTF
TRBJ2-7	TRBD2	TRBV5-6	14	TGTGCCAGCAGCTACGGACTAGCGGGGAACGAGCAGTACTTC	CASSYGLAGNEQYF
TRBJ2-7	-	TRBV6-5	12	TGTGCCAGCAGTAGAACGAACAAGAAGCAGTACTTC	CASSRTNKKQYF
TRBJ2-3	-	TRBV5-4	12	TGTGCCAGCAGCTCCCCTGTCGATACGCAGTATTTT	CASSSPVDTQYF
TRBJ1-6	-	TRBV25-1	14	TGTGCCAGCAGTCCCGGGCAGGGTGGATCACCCCTCCACTTT	CASSPGQGGSPLHF
TRBJ1-1	-	TRBV30	15	TGTGCCTGGAGCCCCCCGGTGGGCAGGAGGACTGAAGCTTTCTTT	CAWSPPVGRRTEAFF
TRBJ1-3	-	TRBV2	14	TGTGCCAGCAGTGAAGGACAGTCTGGAAACACCATATATTTT	CASSEGQSGNTIYF
TRBJ1-1	TRBD1	TRBV5-1	15	TGCGCCAGCAGACCCTACGGACAGGCGAACACTGAAGCTTTCTTT	CASRPYGQANTEAFF
TRBJ2-5	TRBD1	TRBV27	18	TGTGCCAGCAGTTTATCGTCTTTAAACCAGGGGGCACGTGAGACCCAGTACTTC	CASSLSSLNQGARETQYF
TRBJ1-3	-	TRBV14	15	TGTGCCAGCAGCGTCCGACTGGGCTCTGGAAACACCATATATTTT	CASSVRLGSGNTIYF
TRBJ1-1	-	TRBV18	16	TGTGCCAGCTCACCCATGGCCTTTGGGGATGGGAGTGAAGCTTTCTTT	CASSPMAFGDGSEAFF
TRBJ2-3	-	TRBV2	17	TGTGCCAGCAGTGAAGTTGGTTTGTCGCAACGGGGAGATACGCAGTATTTT	CASSEVGLSQRGDTQYF
TRBJ2-2	-	TRBV18	14	TGTGCCAGCTCACCACCTATGGGGGCTGGGGAGCTGTTTTTT	CASSPPMGAGELFF
TRBJ2-3	TRBD1	TRBV18	15	TGTGCCAGCTCACGACAGGGAGTGAGCACAGATACGCAGTATTTT	CASSRQGVSTDTQYF
TRBJ2-1	-	TRBV10-3	13	TGTGCCATCAGTGATGAGCGGCTCAATGAGCAGTTCTTC	CAISDERLNEQFF
TRBJ2-2	-	TRBV15	15	TGTGCCACCAGCAGAGACGCCGGTAACACCGGGGAGCTGTTTTTT	CATSRDAGNTGELFF
TRBJ1-6	-	TRBV14	13	TGTGCCAGCAGCCAAGCAGGTTATTCACCCCTCCACTTT	CASSQAGYSPLHF
TRBJ1-5	-	TRBV6-1	14	TGTGCCAGCCAATTAGGGGGTTCGAGGCAGCCCCAGCATTTT	CASQLGGSRQPQHF
TRBJ2-2	-	TRBV5-4	14	TGTGCCAGCTTCGTGGGAGATGGGATCGGGGAGCTGTTTTTT	CASFVGDGIGELFF
TRBJ1-2	-	TRBV6-5	12	TGTGCCAGCAGTAGGAGTGGAGATGGCTACACCTTC	CASSRSGDGYTF
TRBJ1-3	-	TRBV5-8	15	TGTGCCAGCAGCCTCAGAGTTAGCGCGGGAAACACCATATATTTT	CASSLRVSAGNTIYF